Listed here are 21 T cell receptor beta chains from one sample, sequenced in a study of OX40 agonist ivuxolimab in advanced cancers. TCRdb keeps only in-frame clones here, not all; method: immunoSEQ multiplex PCR. The sample has over 100,000 clones; approximately 90% are singletons. This specimen consisted of CD4+ or CD8+ T cells sorted from blood, obtained in a trial of the OX40 agonist ivuxolimab. Every receptor here comes from an adult with an advanced solid tumor such as melanoma, head and neck, liver or kidney cancer.

V usage is TRBV11-3 and J usage is TRBJ2-3, with TRBD1 identical over 8 bases. Germline V gene sequence: CDR1 SGHNT, CDR2 YENEEA. Trimming took 4 bases from V and 3 from J; bases not matched to a gene: 12. This CDR3 is 17 amino acids long. The CDR3 bases are TGTGCCAGCAGCTCCACCGACAGGGGCTTACAAACAGATACGCAGTATTTT. Encoded protein: CASSSTDRGLQTDTQYF.

This clone was counted a few times. This chain uses TRBV28 with TRBJ1-5; D is undetermined. Trimming removed 3 bases at V and 7 bases at J, with 4 bases between. CDR3 length equals 11 residues. Germline V lookup: CDR1 MDHEN, CDR2 SYDVKM. In DNA form, the CDR3 reads TGTGCCAGCAGTTTCAGACAGCCCCAGCATTTT. Protein product: CASSFRQPQHF.

This chain connects TRBV7-2 to TRBJ1-4; no clear D. Germline V gene lookup returns CDR1 SGHTA and CDR2 FQGNSA. This CDR3 region has 12 residues. Trimming pared 4 bases from V and 8 bases from J, leaving 8 bases between. In nucleotides, the CDR3 is TGTGCCAGCAGCTCCCGCCAAGAAAAACTGTTTTTT. Residues: CASSSRQEKLFF.

The rearrangement joins TRBV29-1 to TRBJ1-4; D unresolved. Germline assignment: CDR1 SQVTM and CDR2 ANQGSEA. V lost 7 bases to trimming and J lost 6 bases, with 12 bases between them. This CDR3 contains 12 residues. For the CDR3, the DNA is TGCAGCGCCGCGCGAGAGGATGAAAAACTGTTTTTT. Its translation: CSAAREDEKLFF.

The CDR3 protein is CASLYRGYTSGANVLTF. The CDR3 bases are TGTGCCAGCCTGTACAGGGGCTATACCTCTGGGGCCAACGTCCTGACTTTC. The V call is TRBV13, the J call TRBJ2-6; 7 positions match TRBD1. This CDR3 has 17 amino acids. Trimming at V came to 8 bases and at J to 0 bases, leaving 10 bases not matched to a gene. CDR1 and CDR2 (germline): PRHDT, FYEKMQ (reference sequence).

The chain carries TRBV29-1 and TRBJ1-3; D is undetermined. The V end was cut by 3 bases, the J end by 1 base, with 13 bases between. Germline V lookup: CDR1 SQVTM, CDR2 ANQGSEA. The CDR3 sequence is 15 residues long. The CDR3 nucleotides read TGCAGCGTTGATGCTCTCAGTGGGTCTGGAAACACCATATATTTT. Amino acids: CSVDALSGSGNTIYF.

The rearrangement joins TRBV6-4 to TRBJ1-1; 9 bases match TRBD1. V lost 6 bases, J lost 4 bases, and 12 bases stayed unmatched. This CDR3 comprises 16 residues. Germline CDR1 and CDR2: MRHNA and SNTAGT. CDR3 residues: CASRVGGTGLFTEAFF. The CDR3 bases are TGTGCCAGCAGAGTAGGCGGGACAGGGCTCTTCACTGAAGCTTTCTTT.

The chain carries TRBV28 and TRBJ2-5; possibly TRBD1 or TRBD2 for D (6 bases each). V was cut by 8 bases and J by 3 bases, with 16 bases left in between. The germline V gene encodes CDR1 MDHEN and CDR2 SYDVKM. The CDR3 is 14 residues long. The CDR3 DNA follows: TGTGCCAGCGGAGGGGGGAACACCAAAGAGACCCAGTACTTC. The encoded protein is CASGGGNTKETQYF.

The chain joins TRBV4-3 to TRBJ2-7; no clear D. The CDR3 runs to 13 residues. Trimming stripped 4 bases from V and 3 bases from J, with 10 bases between. Germline V CDR1 and CDR2: LGHNA, YSLEER. CDR3 nucleotide sequence: TGCGCCAGCAGCCCAAGACACAACTACGAGCAGTACTTC. This encodes CASSPRHNYEQYF.

This clone appeared a single time. The chain's CDR3 is CAIQDSYLYGYTF. CDR3 nucleotide sequence: TGTGCCATCCAGGACAGCTACCTTTATGGCTACACCTTC. The chain couples TRBV6-1 to TRBJ1-2; D is possibly TRBD1 (6 bases). CDR3 length: 13 residues. Between the trimmed V and J ends, which lost 10 bases and 5 bases, there was a span of 17 bases. Germline V CDR1 and CDR2: MNHNS, SASEGT.

The chain uses TRBV7-9 and TRBJ1-1, with D possibly TRBD1 on 6 matching bases. CDR1 is SEHNR, CDR2 FQNEAQ, per germline (reference sequence). The CDR3 loop spans 13 amino acids. V was clipped by 1 base and J by 11 bases, with 14 bases between them. CDR3 loop: CASSLDPQGRAFF. As DNA, the CDR3 is TGTGCCAGCAGCTTAGATCCCCAGGGGCGGGCTTTCTTT.

The J gene is TRBJ2-4, the V gene TRBV5-1, with D maybe TRBD1 (6 bases). This CDR3 is built from 18 residues. Trimming took off 0 bases at V and 0 bases at J, with 16 bases between the two ends. The germline V gene encodes CDR1 SGHRS and CDR2 YFSETQ. The CDR3 DNA sequence: TGCGCCAGCAGCTTGGAACTACAGGGAATTACAGCCAAAAACATTCAGTACTTC. Translated, it gives CASSLELQGITAKNIQYF.

The chain recombines TRBV27 with TRBJ2-1; 10 bases are shared with TRBD2. V lost 7 bases to trimming and J lost 8 bases; unmatched junction nucleotides: 14. The germline CDR1 and CDR2 sequences are MNHEY and SMNVEV (reference sequence). The CDR3 totals 16 residues. Written as DNA, the CDR3 is TGTGCCAGCACACGTAGGGTTAGCGGGGGGTACGATGAGCAGTTCTTC. Protein: CASTRRVSGGYDEQFF.

CDR3 in amino acids: CAWSAWTENQPQHF. The CDR3, as DNA: TGTGCCTGGAGTGCTTGGACAGAAAATCAGCCCCAGCATTTT. This chain uses TRBV30 with TRBJ1-5; tentatively, D is TRBD1 (6 bases). This CDR3 is 14 amino acids long. Per the germline V gene, CDR1 is GTSNPN and CDR2 is SVGIG (reference sequence). The ends were cut back, 1 base at V and 4 bases at J, with 11 bases in the middle.

This chain links TRBV7-2 with TRBJ1-3; D remains ambiguous. The CDR3 contains 19 residues. V lost 2 bases and J 0 bases, leaving 20 bases between the germline ends. From germline, CDR1 is SGHTA and CDR2 FQGNSA. CDR3 in DNA: TGTGCCAGCAGCTTAAGGTGGCAGCAACCTGACTTCTCTGGAAACACCATATATTTT. Its translation: CASSLRWQQPDFSGNTIYF. Based on the CDR3 plus reference TRBV7-2 and TRBJ1-3, the full variable domain is GAGVSQSPSNKVTEKGKDVELRCDPISGHTALYWYRQSLGQGLEFLIYFQGNSAPDKSGLPSDRFSAERTGGSVSTLTIQRTQQEDSAVYLCASSLRWQQPDFSGNTIYFGEGSWLTVV.

The DNA of the CDR3 is TGTGCCAGCAGTTTCTTCGGCGGGGGTACAGATACGCAGTATTTT. It is translated as CASSFFGGGTDTQYF. This chain connects TRBV28 to TRBJ2-3; the match to TRBD2 covers 7 bases. CDR3 length: 15 amino acids. Unmatched junction bases numbered 6, after V lost 3 bases and J lost 3 bases. Per the germline V gene, CDR1 is MDHEN and CDR2 is SYDVKM. Complete variable domain (other parts from reference TRBV28 and TRBJ2-3): DVKVTQSSRYLVKRTGEKVFLECVQDMDHENMFWYRQDPGLGLRLIYFSYDVKMKEKGDIPEGYSVSREKKERFSLILESASTNQTSMYLCASSFFGGGTDTQYFGPGTRLTVL.

This chain connects TRBV18 to TRBJ1-2; D gene ambiguous. The CDR3 spans 13 residues. Per germline, CDR1 KGHSH and CDR2 LQKENI. V lost 1 base, J lost 3 bases, and 6 bases lay in between. CDR3 residues: CASSPRTDYGYTF. The CDR3 DNA follows: TGTGCCAGCTCACCACGAACAGACTATGGCTACACCTTC.

This chain joins TRBV27 and TRBJ1-5, with a possible D match to TRBD1 (6 bases). Trimming took 0 bases from V and 5 from J, leaving 14 bases between them. In germline, CDR1 is MNHEY, CDR2 SMNVEV (reference sequence). This CDR3 is built from 16 residues. The CDR3 is CASSLSRGRLDQPQHF. The CDR3 nucleotides read TGTGCCAGCAGTTTATCCAGGGGTAGACTGGATCAGCCCCAGCATTTT.

J is TRBJ2-5 and V is TRBV5-1, with 7 bases lining up with TRBD1. Germline CDR1 SGHRS, CDR2 YFSETQ. The CDR3 has 13 residues. J was trimmed by 5 bases and V by 4 bases; bases with no gene match: 5. CDR3 bases: TGCGCCAGCAGCCTCGACAGGGATGAGACCCAGTACTTC. Its protein is CASSLDRDETQYF. Combining the CDR3 with reference TRBV5-1 and TRBJ2-5 gives the whole variable domain KAGVTQTPRYLIKTRGQQVTLSCSPISGHRSVSWYQQTPGQGLQFLFEYFSETQRNKGNFPGRFSGRQFSNSRSEMNVSTLELGDSALYLCASSLDRDETQYFGPGTRLLVL.

This rearrangement joins TRBV9 to TRBJ2-7; D is uncertain. The CDR3 spans 13 residues. V was clipped by 0 bases and J by 0 bases, with 4 bases between them. Germline assignment: CDR1 SGDLS and CDR2 YYNGEE. The CDR3 region is CASSVDSSYEQYF. The CDR3 bases are TGTGCCAGCAGCGTAGACAGCTCCTACGAGCAGTACTTC.

The chain joins TRBV6-1 to TRBJ1-1; 7 bases agree with TRBD1. The CDR3 is 14 amino acids. Losses at the gene ends were 3 bases for V and 6 bases for J; bases not matched to a gene: 7. Germline V lookup: CDR1 MNHNS, CDR2 SASEGT. Here the CDR3 DNA reads TGTGCCAGCAGTGAGAGAGGGACAGTAGCTGAAGCTTTCTTT. It translates to CASSERGTVAEAFF.